This is a list of T cell receptor beta chains from one sample in a study of blood T cell repertoires in COVID-19. Profiled with immunoSEQ multiplex PCR; TCRdb holds only in-frame clones, not every one. The sample contains roughly 30,000 clones, more than 75% of which appear only once. Sequencing input: peripheral blood. These receptors came from a woman aged 55 to 70 with acute or convalescent COVID-19. Each CDR3 is given with its conserved first and last residue. The D gene is left open where the match is weak. For some rows the clone size is stated as once, few or many, or as a class when expanded; others skip it.

CDR3nt: TGCGCCAGCAGCTTGGACTCGGGACAGGTTGTTTATGGCTACACCTTC
CDR3aa: CASSLDSGQVVYGYTF
abundance: once
d_gene: TRBD1
j_gene: TRBJ1-2
v_gene: TRBV5-1

CDR3nt: TGTGCCAGCAGCCCCCCTTGGCCCTACGAGCAGTACTTC
CDR3aa: CASSPPWPYEQYF
abundance: .
d_gene: .
j_gene: TRBJ2-7
v_gene: TRBV7-7

CDR3nt: TGTGCCAGCAGTTACCGGCAGGGGGGTGCCGGGGAGCTGTTTTTT
CDR3aa: CASSYRQGGAGELFF
abundance: .
d_gene: .
j_gene: TRBJ2-2
v_gene: TRBV6-5

CDR3nt: TGTGCCTGGGTGACGAGCGGGGGGTCGAATGAGCAGTTCTTC
CDR3aa: CAWVTSGGSNEQFF
abundance: .
d_gene: TRBD2
j_gene: TRBJ2-1
v_gene: TRBV30

CDR3nt: TGTGCCATCAGTGAGTCCGCAGGTGGTGGTAATCAGCCCCAGCATTTT
CDR3aa: CAISESAGGGNQPQHF
abundance: .
d_gene: .
j_gene: TRBJ1-5
v_gene: TRBV10-3

CDR3nt: TGCAGCGTTGAAAGGGGCGCGTATGGCTACACCTTC
CDR3aa: CSVERGAYGYTF
abundance: .
d_gene: .
j_gene: TRBJ1-2
v_gene: TRBV29-1

CDR3nt: TGTGCCACCAGCAGAGATGCGTTGGGGCAGGGCAATCAGCCCCAGCATTTT
CDR3aa: CATSRDALGQGNQPQHF
abundance: .
d_gene: .
j_gene: TRBJ1-5
v_gene: TRBV15

CDR3nt: TGTGCCAGCAGTCTGGCGACAGGGGCTCAGCCCCAGCATTTT
CDR3aa: CASSLATGAQPQHF
abundance: .
d_gene: TRBD1
j_gene: TRBJ1-5
v_gene: TRBV6-6

CDR3nt: TGTGCCATCAGTGACCCGAGACAGATAATGAACACTGAAGCTTTCTTT
CDR3aa: CAISDPRQIMNTEAFF
abundance: few
d_gene: .
j_gene: TRBJ1-1
v_gene: TRBV10-3

CDR3nt: TGTGCCATCGGGGGGACTGGCACTGAAGCTTTCTTT
CDR3aa: CAIGGTGTEAFF
abundance: .
d_gene: .
j_gene: TRBJ1-1
v_gene: TRBV10-3

CDR3nt: TGCGCCAGCAGCTTCGCGCACAGGGGGTTCGACGAGCAGTACTTC
CDR3aa: CASSFAHRGFDEQYF
abundance: .
d_gene: TRBD1
j_gene: TRBJ2-7
v_gene: TRBV5-1

CDR3nt: TGCGCCAGCAGCCAAGGGGGGCAGGGGGAAGCTAACTATGGCTACACCTTC
CDR3aa: CASSQGGQGEANYGYTF
abundance: .
d_gene: TRBD1
j_gene: TRBJ1-2
v_gene: TRBV4-1

CDR3nt: TGCGCCAGCAGCCAAGCTTATAGCGTTTCACCCCTCCACTTT
CDR3aa: CASSQAYSVSPLHF
abundance: .
d_gene: .
j_gene: TRBJ1-6
v_gene: TRBV4-1

CDR3nt: TGTGCCTGGAGTAGGACAGCTGGCGGTGAGCAGTTCTTC
CDR3aa: CAWSRTAGGEQFF
abundance: .
d_gene: .
j_gene: TRBJ2-1
v_gene: TRBV30

CDR3nt: TGCGCCAGCAGTGAGAGAGTTGGCAATCAGCCCCAGCATTTT
CDR3aa: CASSERVGNQPQHF
abundance: .
d_gene: .
j_gene: TRBJ1-5
v_gene: TRBV10-2

CDR3nt: TGTGCCAGCTCACCACCGAGTAGTAACTATGGCTACACCTTC
CDR3aa: CASSPPSSNYGYTF
abundance: .
d_gene: .
j_gene: TRBJ1-2
v_gene: TRBV18

CDR3nt: TGTGCCAGCAGCGTAGGAGGCAGTTCGCTTGAAAAACTGTTTTTT
CDR3aa: CASSVGGSSLEKLFF
abundance: .
d_gene: .
j_gene: TRBJ1-4
v_gene: TRBV9

CDR3nt: TGTGCCAGCAGTCTCCAGGGTAAAGCTTTCTTT
CDR3aa: CASSLQGKAFF
abundance: .
d_gene: .
j_gene: TRBJ1-1
v_gene: TRBV12-3/TRBV12-4

CDR3nt: TGTGCCAGCAGCTTCGGGGATCGAAACACCATATATTTT
CDR3aa: CASSFGDRNTIYF
abundance: .
d_gene: .
j_gene: TRBJ1-3
v_gene: TRBV7-9

CDR3nt: TGTGCCAGCTCACCACAAGGCGGGGGGATATACAATGAGCAGTTCTTC
CDR3aa: CASSPQGGGIYNEQFF
abundance: .
d_gene: TRBD2
j_gene: TRBJ2-1
v_gene: TRBV18

CDR3nt: TGCGCCAGCAGCCGGGACTGGGAGGATTCACCCCTCCACTTT
CDR3aa: CASSRDWEDSPLHF
abundance: .
d_gene: .
j_gene: TRBJ1-6
v_gene: TRBV5-1

CDR3nt: TGTGCCAGTAGTATCCAGCGTAGCTCAGATACGCAGTATTTT
CDR3aa: CASSIQRSSDTQYF
abundance: .
d_gene: .
j_gene: TRBJ2-3
v_gene: TRBV19

CDR3nt: TGTGCCAGCAGTTTACTCGGACAGAATAATGAAAAACTGTTTTTT
CDR3aa: CASSLLGQNNEKLFF
abundance: .
d_gene: .
j_gene: TRBJ1-4
v_gene: TRBV27

CDR3nt: TGTGCCGGGGGCGTCTCTGGGGCCAACGTCCTGACTTTC
CDR3aa: CAGGVSGANVLTF
abundance: .
d_gene: .
j_gene: TRBJ2-6
v_gene: TRBV6-5